These 23 T cell receptor beta chains came from one sample sequenced in a study of patients and donors after allogeneic stem cell transplantation. TCRdb independently ran MiXCR on the RT-PCR reads; one entry per CDR3 protein. This table holds about 19,000 distinct CDR3 sequences, roughly 4.5% found once. Material: blood, either unsorted or a sorted T cell fraction (not recorded which). These receptors were collected from a human donor who was either an allogeneic HSCT recipient or a stem cell or donor lymphocyte infusion donor (not recorded which). It is not recorded whose cells these are; they may come from a transplant donor.

V and J are TRBV7-3 and TRBJ2-5; no definite D call. The CDR3 spans 15 residues. Germline lookup yields CDR1 SGHTA and CDR2 FQGTGA. The V gene lost 1 base and the J gene lost 0 bases, with 9 bases spanning the gap. The CDR3 is CASSLMGAYQETQYF. For the CDR3, the DNA is TGTGCCAGCAGCTTAATGGGCGCGTACCAAGAGACCCAGTACTTC.

This clonotype was observed many times. This rearrangement joins TRBV12-3 or TRBV12-4 to TRBJ1-5; D uncertain. V lost 6 bases, J lost 3 bases, and 21 bases lay in between. The CDR3 is 17 amino acids. The CDR3, as DNA: TGTGCCAGCAGCCTCAAGTTGGTGGGAGGGAACAATCAGCCCCAGCATTTT. Protein product: CASSLKLVGGNNQPQHF.

This clonotype came up many times. The chain carries TRBV28 and TRBJ1-5; D is unclear. Looked up from germline, CDR1 is MDHEN and CDR2 is SYDVKM. This CDR3 spans 12 amino acids. Trimming cost V 5 bases and J 6 bases, with 8 bases left between them. For the CDR3, the DNA is TGTGCCAGCAGTCAAAGTGGTCAGCCCCAGCATTTT. This sequence encodes CASSQSGQPQHF.

This clonotype was recorded many times. The chain links TRBV12-3 or TRBV12-4 to TRBJ2-7; 10 positions agree with TRBD2. With 1 base clipped from V and 12 bases from J, the junction kept 15 bases outside the gene matches. The length of the CDR3 is 16 residues. The CDR3 sequence: CASSLGRLAGVEVPYF. DNA of the CDR3: TGTGCCAGCAGTTTAGGTCGTCTAGCGGGAGTTGAGGTACCGTACTTC.

In its sample, this clonotype was seen many times. The rearrangement uses TRBV7-9 and TRBJ1-3; unclear D gene. The CDR3 totals 15 residues. Deletions cut 2 bases from V and 0 bases from J, with 8 bases between. Germline CDR1 reads SEHNR; CDR2 reads FQNEAQ (reference sequence). The CDR3 DNA follows: TGTGCCAGCAGCTTACCGGGAAGCTCTGGAAACACCATATATTTT. Encoded protein: CASSLPGSSGNTIYF.

This clonotype was recorded many times. The V gene is TRBV5-1, the J gene TRBJ2-5; TRBD2 aligns across 13 bases. Trimming took 4 bases from V and 5 from J; bases not matched to a gene: 8. The CDR3 runs to 16 residues. From germline, CDR1 is SGHRS and CDR2 YFSETQ. DNA of the CDR3: TGCGCCAGCAGCCGCTATGGACTAGCGGGAGCTGAGACCCAGTACTTC. Its translation is CASSRYGLAGAETQYF.

The sample holds many counts of this clonotype. V is TRBV25-1 and J is TRBJ1-2; 9 bases agree with TRBD1. V trimming: 5 bases; J trimming: 5 bases; junction bases outside the gene matches: 15. This CDR3 contains 17 residues. Germline-derived CDR1 and CDR2 are MGHDK and SYGVNS. CDR3 region: CASSSQPGQGREYGYTF. The CDR3, as DNA: TGTGCCAGCAGTTCCCAACCGGGACAGGGAAGGGAATATGGCTACACCTTC.

This clonotype was seen at least ten times. The V and J genes are TRBV11-3 and TRBJ1-2; D is undetermined. Germline assignment: CDR1 SGHNT and CDR2 YENEEA. The germline V and J ends were trimmed by 4 bases and 8 bases, with 17 bases remaining between them. This CDR3 spans 14 amino acids. CDR3 loop: CASSSLSGLGGYTF. The CDR3, as DNA: TGTGCCAGCAGCTCACTTTCGGGTCTCGGAGGCTACACCTTC.

The V call is TRBV5-4, the J call TRBJ1-2; 9 bases agree with TRBD1. The V gene end was trimmed by 4 bases and the J gene end by 4 bases; junction bases not matched to a gene: 5. Germline CDR1 SGHNT, CDR2 YYREEE (reference sequence). The CDR3 runs to 14 residues. The CDR3 reads CASSTRDRVYGYTF. CDR3 sequence (DNA): TGTGCCAGCAGCACACGGGACAGGGTCTATGGCTACACCTTC. Full variable domain (missing parts from reference TRBV5-4 and TRBJ1-2): ETGVTQSPTHLIKTRGQQVTLRCSSQSGHNTVSWYQQALGQGPQFIFQYYREEENGRGNFPPRFSGLQFPNYSSELNVNALELDDSALYLCASSTRDRVYGYTFGSGTRLTVV.

This clonotype was seen many times. The chain is built from TRBV5-1 and TRBJ2-3; D not certain. CDR3 length equals 14 residues. Germline-derived CDR1 and CDR2 are SGHRS and YFSETQ. V lost 4 bases and J lost 2, with 11 bases in between. The CDR3 sequence: CASSGRLNTDTQYF. CDR3 in DNA: TGCGCCAGCAGCGGGCGCCTCAACACAGATACGCAGTATTTT.

A few counts support this clonotype. V usage is TRBV2 and J usage is TRBJ2-5; TRBD2 agrees at 10 bases. Germline trimming cut 5 bases from V and 5 bases from J; bases unmatched to any gene: 8. Germline CDR1 SNHLY, CDR2 FYNNEI. The CDR3 extends over 15 amino acids. The CDR3 region is CASSSSGREWETQYF. CDR3 bases: TGTGCCAGCAGTTCGAGCGGGAGGGAATGGGAGACCCAGTACTTC.

This clonotype was detected many times. A read error may account for a junction end that differs from germline. This rearrangement joins TRBV7-7 to TRBJ2-1; a weak D match, TRBD2 (7 bases). The germline CDR1 and CDR2 sequences are SSHAT and FNYEAQ (reference sequence). This CDR3 spans 14 amino acids. The CDR3 coding sequence is TGTGCTAGCAGCTTAGATTATGGGGGGGCTGAGCAGTTCTTC. Translation gives CASSLDYGGAEQFF.

By frequency in the sample, this clonotype is medium-sized. V gene TRBV12-3 or TRBV12-4 combines with J gene TRBJ1-6; no reliable D call. The germline V and J ends were trimmed by 0 bases and 0 bases, with 9 bases remaining between them. The CDR3 sequence is 17 residues long. The CDR3 region is CASSLASGSSYNSPLHF. The CDR3 DNA sequence: TGTGCCAGCAGTTTAGCGTCCGGGAGCTCCTATAATTCACCCCTCCACTTT.

Details on this clonotype: This sequence may be a read error, since a much larger clone differs from it by one base. V and J are TRBV4-1 and TRBJ1-1, with 9 nucleotides matching TRBD1. The CDR3 consists of 12 residues. CDR1 and CDR2 from the germline V gene are MGHRA and YSYEKL. The CDR3 bases are TGCGCCAGCGGACAGGGGCGCACTGAAGCTTACTTT. Amino acid sequence: CASGQGRTEAYF.

The table lists this clonotype with a few counts. This chain joins TRBV7-9 and TRBJ2-5; tentatively, D is TRBD2 (5 bases). V lost 3 bases and J lost 2, with 13 bases in between. The CDR3 runs to 15 residues. Germline V lookup: CDR1 SEHNR, CDR2 FQNEAQ (reference sequence). The CDR3 region is CASSFSLPGQETQYF. In nucleotides, the CDR3 is TGTGCCAGCAGCTTTAGCCTTCCGGGGCAAGAGACCCAGTACTTC.

This clonotype was counted at least ten times. The chain uses TRBV4-2 and TRBJ2-3; no clear D. Germline assignment: CDR1 LGHNA and CDR2 YNFKEQ. V was trimmed by 0 bases and J by 2 bases, leaving 12 bases between them. This CDR3 is 16 amino acids long. In DNA, the CDR3 is TGTGCCAGCAGCCAAGAATACCTATTAAACACAGATACGCAGTATTTT. Its translation: CASSQEYLLNTDTQYF.

The table lists this clonotype with a few counts. V and J are TRBV11-3 and TRBJ1-1; D remains ambiguous. The length of the CDR3 is 15 residues. Germline CDR1 is SGHNT and CDR2 is YENEEA. Trimming stripped 5 bases from V and 1 base from J, with 14 bases between. The CDR3 spells CASSPRWMGNTEAFF. CDR3 in DNA: TGTGCCAGCAGCCCTCGGTGGATGGGGAACACTGAAGCTTTCTTT.

This clonotype was counted a few times. J is TRBJ1-2 and V is TRBV3-1; D is undetermined. CDR3 length equals 15 residues. CDR1 and CDR2 from the germline V gene are LGHDT and YNNKEL (reference sequence). V lost 5 bases and J 0 bases, leaving 13 bases between the germline ends. CDR3 residues: CASSSIRGANYGYTF. In nucleotides, the CDR3 is TGTGCCAGCAGCTCAATTCGGGGTGCTAACTATGGCTACACCTTC.

This clonotype has at least ten counts. CDR3 in DNA: TGCGCCAGCAGCCGGCCGGGGGGGGGCAATGAGCAGTTCTTC. It yields the protein CASSRPGGGNEQFF. The chain employs TRBV4-1 and TRBJ2-1; 8 nucleotides agree with TRBD2. V shed 4 bases, J shed 6 bases, and the junction held 5 bases outside the gene matches. This CDR3 contains 14 residues. Germline lookup yields CDR1 MGHRA and CDR2 YSYEKL.

For this clonotype: Just one base apart from a much larger clone, this may be a read error. The chain has TRBV5-1 and TRBJ2-1; no clear D gene. Germline V gene lookup returns CDR1 SGHRS and CDR2 YFSETQ. This CDR3 is built from 13 residues. The CDR3 sequence is CACSLGPVREQFF. The CDR3 coding sequence is TGCGCCTGCAGCTTAGGCCCGGTCCGAGAGCAGTTCTTC.

In its sample, this clonotype was seen many times. V usage is TRBV5-1 and J usage is TRBJ1-1, with a tentative D call TRBD1 (5 bases). The CDR3 contains 14 residues. Trimming pared 4 bases from V and 3 bases from J, leaving 13 bases between. CDR1 and CDR2 from the germline V gene are SGHRS and YFSETQ. Here the CDR3 reads CASSREGHYTEAFF. The CDR3 DNA follows: TGCGCCAGCAGCAGAGAAGGACATTACACTGAAGCTTTCTTT.

This clonotype was observed at least ten times. This rearrangement joins TRBV28 to TRBJ2-7; 7 nucleotides line up with TRBD1. This CDR3 has 17 amino acids. Per germline, CDR1 MDHEN and CDR2 SYDVKM. J lost 4 bases, V lost 6 bases, and 18 bases had no gene match. The CDR3 reads CASSRWGWGTESYEQYF. The DNA of the CDR3 is TGTGCCAGCAGCCGATGGGGGTGGGGGACAGAATCTTACGAGCAGTACTTC.

This clonotype appeared many times. The CDR3 DNA reads TGTGCCAGCAGCTTAGTAGTTCGTACTGAAGCTTTCTTT. Its protein product is CASSLVVRTEAFF. The chain is built from TRBV11-2 and TRBJ1-1, with unresolved D. The germline V gene has CDR1 SGHAT and CDR2 FQNNGV. The V and J ends lost 1 base and 5 bases respectively, with 8 bases between them. This CDR3 comprises 13 residues.